The clone carrying this T cell receptor (beta chain) came up many times. Diagnosing involved the use of clinical symptoms, serum thyroxine and TRAb, thyroid ultrasound and orbital computed tomography. Researchers amplified the TCR beta CDR3 regions from RNA transcripts. The HTBI set primed first-round TCR CDR3 RT-PCR. TCRdb passed the multiplex PCR reads through MiXCR, listing each CDR3 protein once. Of hundreds of thousands of distinct CDR3 sequences in the sample, about 45% were seen once. Germline assignment: CDR1 LNHDA and CDR2 SQIVND (reference sequence). CDR3 length: 11 amino acids. The sample comes from a study of T cells in Graves' hyperthyroidism and ophthalmopathy.

Sequencing was carried out using peripheral blood or thyroid tissue (not recorded which). The source of this sequence is an adult man with Graves' disease, either hyperthyroidism or ophthalmopathy (not recorded which). The chain employs TRBV19 and TRBJ2-7; 8 bases fit TRBD1. CDR3 DNA: TGTGCTTCCGGGACAGGCTACGAGCAGTACTTC. It codes for CASGTGYEQYF.